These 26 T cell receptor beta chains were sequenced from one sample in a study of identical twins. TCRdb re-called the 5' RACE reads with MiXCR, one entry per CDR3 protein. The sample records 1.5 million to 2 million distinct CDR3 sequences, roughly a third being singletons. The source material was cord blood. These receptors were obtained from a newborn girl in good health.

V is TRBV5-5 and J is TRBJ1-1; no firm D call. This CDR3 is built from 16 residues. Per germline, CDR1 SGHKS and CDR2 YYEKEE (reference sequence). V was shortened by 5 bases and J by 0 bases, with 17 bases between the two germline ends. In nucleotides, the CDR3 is TGTGCCAGCAGTCGGAGGGAGGTCACTATGAACACTGAAGCTTTCTTT. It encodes CASSRREVTMNTEAFF.

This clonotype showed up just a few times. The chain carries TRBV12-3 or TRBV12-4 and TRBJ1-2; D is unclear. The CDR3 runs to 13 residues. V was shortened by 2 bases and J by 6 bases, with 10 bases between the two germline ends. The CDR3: CASSLLLVDGYTF. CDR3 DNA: TGTGCCAGCAGTTTACTGCTCGTGGATGGCTACACCTTC.

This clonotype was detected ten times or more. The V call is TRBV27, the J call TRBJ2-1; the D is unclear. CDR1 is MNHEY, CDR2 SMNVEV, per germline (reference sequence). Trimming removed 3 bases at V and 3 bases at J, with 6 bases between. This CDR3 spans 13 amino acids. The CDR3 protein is CASSFASYNEQFF. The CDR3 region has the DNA TGTGCCAGCAGTTTCGCGAGCTACAATGAGCAGTTCTTC.

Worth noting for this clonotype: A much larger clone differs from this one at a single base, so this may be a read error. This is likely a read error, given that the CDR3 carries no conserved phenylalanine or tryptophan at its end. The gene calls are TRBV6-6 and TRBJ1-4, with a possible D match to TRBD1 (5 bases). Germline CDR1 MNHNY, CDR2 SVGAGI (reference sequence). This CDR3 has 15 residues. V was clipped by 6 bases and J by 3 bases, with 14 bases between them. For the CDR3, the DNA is TGTGCCAGCAGATCTACTGACAGACCTAATGAAAAACTGTTTCTT. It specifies CASRSTDRPNEKLFL.

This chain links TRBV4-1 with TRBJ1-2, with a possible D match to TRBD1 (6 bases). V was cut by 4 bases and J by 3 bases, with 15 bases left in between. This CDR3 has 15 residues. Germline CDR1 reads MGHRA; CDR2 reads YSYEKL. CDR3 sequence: CASSPKTTGHYGYTF. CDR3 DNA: TGCGCCAGCAGCCCTAAAACGACAGGACACTATGGCTACACCTTC.

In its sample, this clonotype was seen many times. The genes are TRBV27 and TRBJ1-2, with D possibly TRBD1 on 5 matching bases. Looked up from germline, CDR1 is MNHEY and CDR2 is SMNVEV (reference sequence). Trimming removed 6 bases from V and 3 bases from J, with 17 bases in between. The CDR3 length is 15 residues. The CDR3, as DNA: TGTGCCAGCAGCCCCGCACGGGGGATACACTATGGCTACACCTTC. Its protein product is CASSPARGIHYGYTF.

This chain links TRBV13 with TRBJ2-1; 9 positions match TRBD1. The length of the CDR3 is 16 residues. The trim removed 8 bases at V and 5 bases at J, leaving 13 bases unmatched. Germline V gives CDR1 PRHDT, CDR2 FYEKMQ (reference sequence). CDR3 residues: CASGPPTGGFHNEQFF. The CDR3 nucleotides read TGTGCCAGCGGCCCACCGACAGGGGGGTTCCACAATGAGCAGTTCTTC.

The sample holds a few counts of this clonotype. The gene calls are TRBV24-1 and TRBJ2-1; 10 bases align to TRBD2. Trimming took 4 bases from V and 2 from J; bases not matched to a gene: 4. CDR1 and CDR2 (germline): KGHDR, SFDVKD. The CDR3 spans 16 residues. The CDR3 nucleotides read TGTGCCACCAGTGACGTCGGACTAGCGGCCTACAATGAGCAGTTCTTC. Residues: CATSDVGLAAYNEQFF.

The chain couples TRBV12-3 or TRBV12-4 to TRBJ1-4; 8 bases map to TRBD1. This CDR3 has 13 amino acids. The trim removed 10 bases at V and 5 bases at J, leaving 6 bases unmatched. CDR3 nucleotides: TGTGCCAACAGGGGGACGGGGAATGAAAAACTGTTTTTT. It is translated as CANRGTGNEKLFF.

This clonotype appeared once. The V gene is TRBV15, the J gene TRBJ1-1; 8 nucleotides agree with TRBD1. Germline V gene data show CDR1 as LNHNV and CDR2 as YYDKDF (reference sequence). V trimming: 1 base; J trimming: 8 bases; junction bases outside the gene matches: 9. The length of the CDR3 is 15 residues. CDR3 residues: CATSRVGQAWGEAFF. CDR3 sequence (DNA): TGTGCCACCAGCAGAGTGGGACAGGCATGGGGGGAAGCTTTCTTT.

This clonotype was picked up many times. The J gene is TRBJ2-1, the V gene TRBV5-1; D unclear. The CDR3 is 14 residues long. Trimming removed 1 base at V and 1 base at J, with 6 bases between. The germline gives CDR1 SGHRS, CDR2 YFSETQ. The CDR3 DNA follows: TGCGCCAGCAGCTTGACGGTATCCTACAATGAGCAGTTCTTC. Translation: CASSLTVSYNEQFF.

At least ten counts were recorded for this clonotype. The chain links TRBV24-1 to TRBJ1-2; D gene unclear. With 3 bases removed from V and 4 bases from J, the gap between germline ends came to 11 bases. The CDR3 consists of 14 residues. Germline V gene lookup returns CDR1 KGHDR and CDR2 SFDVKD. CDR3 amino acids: CATSDPGRSYGYTF. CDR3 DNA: TGTGCCACCAGTGATCCAGGACGGTCCTATGGCTACACCTTC.

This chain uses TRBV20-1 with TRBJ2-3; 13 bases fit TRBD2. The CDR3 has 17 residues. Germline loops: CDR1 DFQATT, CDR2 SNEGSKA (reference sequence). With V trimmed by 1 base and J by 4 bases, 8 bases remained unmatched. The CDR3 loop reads CSARAPTSGGLADTQYF. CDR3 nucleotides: TGCAGTGCTAGAGCCCCGACTAGCGGGGGGTTAGCAGATACGCAGTATTTT.

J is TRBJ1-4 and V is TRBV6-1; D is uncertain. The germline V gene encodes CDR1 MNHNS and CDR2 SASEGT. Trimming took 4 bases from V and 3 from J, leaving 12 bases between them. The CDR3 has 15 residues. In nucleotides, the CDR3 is TGTGCCAGCAGTGTTCGGCGGGCCTCTAATGAAAAACTGTTTTTT. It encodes CASSVRRASNEKLFF.

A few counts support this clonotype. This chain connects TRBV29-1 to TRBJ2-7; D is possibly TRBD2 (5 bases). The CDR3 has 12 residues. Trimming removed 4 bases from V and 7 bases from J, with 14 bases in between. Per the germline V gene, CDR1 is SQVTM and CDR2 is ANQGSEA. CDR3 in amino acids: CSVGRAYNEQYF. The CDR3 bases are TGCAGCGTTGGGCGGGCATACAATGAGCAGTACTTC.

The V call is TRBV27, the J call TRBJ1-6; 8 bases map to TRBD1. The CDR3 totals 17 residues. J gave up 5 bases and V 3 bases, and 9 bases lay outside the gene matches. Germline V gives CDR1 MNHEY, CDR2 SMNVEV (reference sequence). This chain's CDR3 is CASSFPFQTGDNSPLHF. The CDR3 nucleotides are TGTGCCAGCAGTTTCCCATTTCAGACAGGGGATAATTCACCCCTCCACTTT.

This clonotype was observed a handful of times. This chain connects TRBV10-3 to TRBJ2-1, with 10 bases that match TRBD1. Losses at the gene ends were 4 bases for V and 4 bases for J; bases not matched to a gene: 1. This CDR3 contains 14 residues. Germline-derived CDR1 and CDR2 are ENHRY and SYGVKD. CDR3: CAISGGQGYNEQFF. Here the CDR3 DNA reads TGTGCCATCAGTGGGGGACAGGGGTACAATGAGCAGTTCTTC.

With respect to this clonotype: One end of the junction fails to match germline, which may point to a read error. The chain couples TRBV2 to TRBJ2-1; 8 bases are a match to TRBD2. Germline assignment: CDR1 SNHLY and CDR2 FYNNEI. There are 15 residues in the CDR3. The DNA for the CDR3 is TGTGCCGGCAGTGTAGCGGGAAGCTCCTACAATGAGCAGTTCTTC. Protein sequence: CAGSVAGSSYNEQFF. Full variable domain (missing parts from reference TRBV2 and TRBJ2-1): EPEVTQTPSHQVTQMGQEVILRCVPISNHLYFYWYRQILGQKVEFLVSFYNNEISEKSEIFDDQFSVERPDGSNFTLKIRSTKLEDSAMYFCAGSVAGSSYNEQFFGPGTRLTVL.

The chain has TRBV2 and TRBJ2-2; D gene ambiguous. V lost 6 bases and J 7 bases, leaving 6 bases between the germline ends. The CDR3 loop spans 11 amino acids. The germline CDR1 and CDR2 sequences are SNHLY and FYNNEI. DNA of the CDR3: TGTGCCAGCAGCCCCGACGGGGAGCTGTTTTTT. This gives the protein CASSPDGELFF.

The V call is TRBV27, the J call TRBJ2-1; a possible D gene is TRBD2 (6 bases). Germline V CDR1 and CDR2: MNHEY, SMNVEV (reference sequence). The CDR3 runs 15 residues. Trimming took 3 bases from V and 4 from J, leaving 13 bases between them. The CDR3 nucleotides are TGTGCCAGCAGTTTTCGGGACTTAATATACAATGAGCAGTTCTTC. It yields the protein CASSFRDLIYNEQFF.

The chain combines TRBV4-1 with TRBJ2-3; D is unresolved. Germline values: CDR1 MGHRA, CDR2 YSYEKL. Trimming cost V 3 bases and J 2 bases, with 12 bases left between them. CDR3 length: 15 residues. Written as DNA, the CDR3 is TGCGCCAGCAGCCAGGGGTTAGCCTACACAGATACGCAGTATTTT. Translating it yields CASSQGLAYTDTQYF.

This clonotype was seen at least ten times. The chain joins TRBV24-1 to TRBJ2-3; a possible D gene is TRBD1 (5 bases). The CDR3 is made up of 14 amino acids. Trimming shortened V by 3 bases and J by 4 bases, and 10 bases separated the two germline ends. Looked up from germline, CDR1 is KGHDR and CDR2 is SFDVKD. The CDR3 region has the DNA TGTGCCACCAGTGATCCCCGACAGTCAGATACGCAGTATTTT. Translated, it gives CATSDPRQSDTQYF.

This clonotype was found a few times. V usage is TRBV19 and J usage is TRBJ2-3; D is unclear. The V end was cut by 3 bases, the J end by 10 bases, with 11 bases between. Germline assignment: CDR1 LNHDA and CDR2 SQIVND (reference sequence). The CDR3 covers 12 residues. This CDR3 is CASSMGPTAQYF. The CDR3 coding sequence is TGTGCCAGTAGTATGGGCCCAACGGCGCAGTATTTT.

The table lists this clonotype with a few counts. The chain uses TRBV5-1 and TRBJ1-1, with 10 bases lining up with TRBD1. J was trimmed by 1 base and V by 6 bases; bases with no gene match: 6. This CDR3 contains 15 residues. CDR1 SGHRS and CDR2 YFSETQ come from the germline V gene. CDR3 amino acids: CASTPGTGANTEAFF. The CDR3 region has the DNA TGCGCCAGCACCCCTGGGACAGGGGCGAACACTGAAGCTTTCTTT.

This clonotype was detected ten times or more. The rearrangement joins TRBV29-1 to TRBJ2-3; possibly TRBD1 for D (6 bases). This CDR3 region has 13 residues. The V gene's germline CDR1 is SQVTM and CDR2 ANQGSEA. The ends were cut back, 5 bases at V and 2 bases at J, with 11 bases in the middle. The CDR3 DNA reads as TGCAGCGTTCTTTGGGACATCACAGATACGCAGTATTTT. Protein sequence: CSVLWDITDTQYF.

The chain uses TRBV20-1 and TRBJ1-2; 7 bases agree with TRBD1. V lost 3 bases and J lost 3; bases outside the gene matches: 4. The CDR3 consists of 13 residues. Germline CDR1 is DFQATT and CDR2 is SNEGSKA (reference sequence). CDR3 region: CSARDRRHYGYTF. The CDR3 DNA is TGCAGTGCTAGGGACAGGCGCCACTATGGCTACACCTTC.